This T cell receptor beta chain was documented in a study of T cells after posttransplantation cyclophosphamide. The CDR3 consists of 14 residues. In germline, CDR1 is LNHDA, CDR2 SQIVND (reference sequence). Data came from immunoSEQ multiplex PCR; TCRdb stores just in-frame clones and leaves some out. This repertoire holds about 33,000 clones, and none appear only once. General study findings and limits: TRB clonality was highly associated with recipient CMV seropositivity and reactivation. Blood and skin or GI T cell repertoires showed limited TRB overlap. Later post-transplant blood repertoires were often dominated by donor CD8+ memory clones.

About this clone itself: What it recognizes is unknown. The junction departs from germline at one end; a sequencing error may be responsible.

The source of this sequence is a girl aged 5-17 years in good health, CMV-negative, and a related stem cell transplant donor. Sequenced material: PBMCs. The chain joins TRBV19 to TRBJ1-6; weak D call: TRBD1 (6 bases). CDR3 sequence reads: CASSILGRGSPLRF. CDR3 sequence (DNA): TGTGCCAGTAGTATTTTGGGGAGGGGGTCACCCCTCCGCTTT.